This T cell receptor beta chain was sequenced for a study of T cells in Graves' hyperthyroidism and ophthalmopathy (dated by TCRdb to between 2018 and 2021). For the study in its entirety: Peripheral blood was collected at initial diagnosis, before any treatment. In addition, the study compared T-cell repertoires in thyroid tissue and in blood from about 6 Graves' hyperthyroidism patients. After sampling, hyperthyroidism patients received methimazole starting at 30 mg daily, and ophthalmopathy patients received high-dose intravenous methylprednisolone. The 100 discovery patients were divided at random into training and test sets in a 7:3 ratio. TCR V-J signatures able to tell the groups apart were searched for in a discovery cohort of 100 patients, of whom over 40 had Graves' ophthalmopathy and 55 to 65 had stable Graves' hyperthyroidism. TCR Vbeta CDR3 sequencing of approximately 140 peripheral blood samples (about 45 ophthalmopathy, some 75 hyperthyroidism and roughly 17 progressor patients) is reported in the paper. An independent validation cohort of under 20 hyperthyroidism patients and about 16 patients who later progressed to ophthalmopathy tested prospective prediction of ophthalmopathy. Results the study describes overall, beyond this receptor: Ophthalmopathy was separated from stable hyperthyroidism by a 13 V-J signature model, with approximately 89% sensitivity and about 81% specificity obtained in cross-validation and 80%/75% obtained in testing. No statistical method was used to fix the sample size in advance, and group allocation was not hidden from the investigators. Most expanded thyroid clonotypes (frequency above 0.001) were also found in blood, which suggests that blood repertoires may mirror thyroid immune responses. During validation, the model predicted progression to ophthalmopathy a median of about 6.3 months ahead of onset, with around 65% sensitivity and 72% to 85% specificity.

From the cysteine up to the phenylalanine, the CDR3 has a length of 13 residues. Only the CDR3 part of the read is kept: 39 bases, read in frame from the first base. From a lookup of the germline V gene (reference sequence), CDR1 and CDR2 are SEHNR and FQNEAQ. Cut back by 5 bases and 6 bases, the V and J ends lie 14 bases apart. The TCR beta CDR3 regions were amplified from RNA transcripts. For the first round of RT-PCR on the TCR CDR3, the HTBI primer set was used together with the Qiagen OneStep RT-PCR kit. Libraries were constructed in a second round of multiplex PCR, after which size selection and purification were carried out. Paired-end sequencing of the libraries was performed with 100 bp reads on an Illumina HiSeq2000. The study's own analysis went as follows. SOAPnuke was used to process the raw data, with reads discarded if the reads contained adapters or uncalled bases, had a mean Phred below 15, or lacked an exact constant-primer or identifier match. COPE v1.2.5 was used to merge the high-quality paired reads, and each unique nucleotide sequence was defined as a clonotype. MiTCR v1.1 was used to align clonotypes to the IMGT TRBV, TRBD and TRBJ reference segments. Only V-J combinations with frequency above 0.0001, covering 99% to 99.2% of repertoires, were analysed. The TCS score was defined as the ratio of F50 (clonal expansion) to E x V (chaos), calculated using BLOSUM62-based TCRdist between CDR3 peptides within each V-J. Welch's t-statistics and random forest reduced 500 to 650 V-J features to roughly 13, which were used in a naive Bayes classifier (R e1071). TCRdb itself trimmed the public reads at Q25 with fastp, ran MiXCR and retained productive beta chains. One record per CDR3 amino acid sequence lists the most common genes and DNA. The V and J calls shown here were made by TCRdb, not taken from the authors' results. The sample table contains 400,000 to 500,000 distinct CDR3 sequences; only one count was recorded for roughly 14% of them. The ten top clones hold approximately 13% of the sample.

Concerning this clonotype itself: Which antigen it targets is not known. No much larger clonotype is one base removed from it; base qualities were not supplied.

Ophthalmopathy patients had moderately to severely active disease, with a Clinical Activity Score of 3 or more, a NOSPECS grade of 4 or more, and a disease duration of less than 3 months. Patients with uncontrolled infections, other autoimmune diseases, pregnancy or lactation were excluded. Diagnoses were based on clinical symptoms, serum thyroxine and TRAb, thyroid ultrasound and orbital computed tomography. PBMCs were isolated from more than 9 ml of fresh peripheral blood by Ficoll-Paque density gradient centrifugation. Trizol reagent was used to extract total RNA, and RNA quality was then checked on an Agilent 2100 Bioanalyzer.

The source of this sequence is a man between 18 and 35 years old with Graves' ophthalmopathy. The chain is assembled from TRBV7-9 and TRBJ2-7; perhaps TRBD2 is the D gene, with 5 bases matching. Sequencing input: blood. CDR3 reads: CASSPPRESEQYF. The DNA is TGTGCCAGCAGCCCCCCGAGGGAGTCCGAGCAGTACTTC.